This T cell receptor beta chain stems from a study of radiation and T cells in renal cell carcinoma. Generated by immunoSEQ multiplex PCR, the TCRdb table keeps only in-frame clones and is missing some. Seen here are over 60,000 clones, roughly 85% observed once, and the top ten hold around 2.5%. Time point here: blood 4 weeks post-SBRT, at nephrectomy. Treatment meaning: 15 Gy SBRT to primary tumor, nephrectomy 4 weeks later. Germline V gives CDR1 SGHNT, CDR2 YYREEE (reference sequence). The CDR3 covers 16 residues. Trimming took 1 base from V and 1 from J, leaving 9 bases between them. This TCR was recovered from a woman aged 60-70 years with renal cell carcinoma. The rearrangement uses TRBV5-4 and TRBJ2-6, with a weak D call TRBD1 (5 bases). The sample consisted of blood, taken from a patient whose treatment included radiotherapy and nephrectomy. CDR3 sequence (DNA): TGTGCCAGCAGCTTGTCGGCAGGGTCTGGGGCCAACGTCCTGACTTTC. It translates to CASSLSAGSGANVLTF.